The T cell receptor beta chain described here comes from a study of cytomegalovirus exposure and HLA in healthy donors. As to this clone: Its cognate antigen is unknown.

This CDR3 comprises 14 residues. CDR1 is SEHNR and CDR2 is FQNEAQ in the germline V gene (reference sequence). Trimming at V came to 5 bases and at J to 6 bases, leaving 7 bases not matched to a gene. Findings and caveats of the study: Among donors in an Asian-associated ancestry cluster, a later analysis reportedly found fewer N-insertions than the roughly 730-donor mean. The availability of immune exposure information extended only to CMV serostatus.

Primers for the PCR totalled 60 Vbeta and 13 Jbeta. Original methodology: Roughly 12 million of about 88 million unique TCR beta chains were shared, per a later count. The repertoire was sequenced with immunoSEQ multiplex PCR; TCRdb's copy has only in-frame clones and lacks some. The DNA was the basis for D and trimming; V, J and clone size are from that table. Of 75,000 to 95,000 clones in the sample, roughly three fifths were seen once. This TCR came from a man under 40 in good health and CMV-seronegative. The V call is TRBV7-9, the J call TRBJ2-5; 9 nucleotides agree with TRBD1. Sequenced: PBMCs. CDR3 DNA: TGTGCCAGCAGCGAACAGGGGGCAGAGAAGACCCAGTACTTC. Translation: CASSEQGAEKTQYF.